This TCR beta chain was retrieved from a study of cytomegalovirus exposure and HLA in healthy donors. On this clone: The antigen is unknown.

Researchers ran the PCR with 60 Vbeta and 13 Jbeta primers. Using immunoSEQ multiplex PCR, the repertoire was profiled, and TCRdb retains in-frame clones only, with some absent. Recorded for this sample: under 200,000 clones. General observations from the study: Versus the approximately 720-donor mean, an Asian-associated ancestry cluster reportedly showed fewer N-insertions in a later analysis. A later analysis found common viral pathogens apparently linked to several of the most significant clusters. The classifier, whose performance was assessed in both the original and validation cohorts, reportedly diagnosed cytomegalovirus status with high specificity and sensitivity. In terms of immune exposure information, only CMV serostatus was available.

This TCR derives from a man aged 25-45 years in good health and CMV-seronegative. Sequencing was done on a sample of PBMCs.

The CDR3 nucleotides are TGTGCCAGCAGCTCCGGGGGCTACGAGCAGTACTTC. Translating gives CASSSGGYEQYF. This sequence joins TRBV9 and TRBJ2-7; tentative D call: TRBD2 (6 bases). With 4 bases removed from V and 3 bases from J, the gap between germline ends came to 8 bases. Germline assignment: CDR1 SGDLS and CDR2 YYNGEE. The CDR3 contains 12 residues.